These T cell receptor beta chains were read from a single sample in a study of early T cells in non-severe SARS-CoV-2 infection. TCRdb re-analysed the 5' RACE reads in MiXCR, keeping a single row per CDR3 protein. This table holds 35,000 to 45,000 distinct CDR3 sequences, 6.8% found once. The sequences come from whole blood, collected at baseline. These receptors originate from an adult who was a healthcare worker with PCR-confirmed SARS-CoV-2 infection or an uninfected control (not recorded which). Both conserved end residues are part of each CDR3. A D gene is named only where the DNA matches it firmly. Clone size is stated in some rows and not others, as once, few, many or a class when expanded.

TRBV9	few	-	TRBJ1-6	TGTGCCAGCAGCGGGGTTAATTCACCCCTCCACTTT	CASSGVNSPLHF
TRBV4-1	many	TRBD1	TRBJ2-6	TGCGCCAGCAGCCTTCGACAAAAGACAGGGACTGGGGCCAACGTCCTGACTTTC	CASSLRQKTGTGANVLTF
TRBV7-3	few	-	TRBJ2-1	TGTGCCAGTTCCAGGAGCTCCTACAATGAGCAGTTCTTC	CASSRSSYNEQFF
TRBV20-1	few	-	TRBJ2-7	TGCAGTGCTAGAGATCCGACTACTAGTGCCTACGAGCAGTACTTC	CSARDPTTSAYEQYF
TRBV6-4	many	TRBD2	TRBJ2-3	TGTGCCAGCAGAGCGGGAGCTGGGTCAGATACGCAGTATTTT	CASRAGAGSDTQYF
TRBV20-1	few	TRBD1	TRBJ1-5	TGCAGTGCCTTTCTCGGGACAGCCGGGAATCAGCCCCAGCATTTT	CSAFLGTAGNQPQHF
TRBV5-1	-	TRBD1	TRBJ1-1	TGCGCCAGCAGCTTGGTTGGAGGGGGCCAGACTGAAGCTTTCTTT	CASSLVGGGQTEAFF
TRBV4-1	medium-sized	TRBD2	TRBJ2-7	TGCGCCAGCAGCCAAGGTAATAGCGGGAACTACGAGCAGTACTTC	CASSQGNSGNYEQYF
TRBV12-3/TRBV12-4	few	-	TRBJ1-1	TGTGCCAGCAGTTTCAACGGGAACACTGAAGCTTTCTTT	CASSFNGNTEAFF
TRBV2	many	TRBD1	TRBJ1-1	TGTGCCAGCAGTTCGACAGGGGGGATTGAAGCTTTCTTT	CASSSTGGIEAFF
TRBV5-5	-	TRBD1	TRBJ2-1	TGTGCCAGCAGCCGTTGGGGACAGACTACCTACAATGAGCAGTTCTTC	CASSRWGQTTYNEQFF
TRBV4-1	-	-	TRBJ2-7	TGCGCCAGCAGCCAAGTCGGGACCCACGAGCAGTACTTC	CASSQVGTHEQYF
TRBV6-6	many	-	TRBJ1-2	TGTGCCAGCAGTTACTCAGAAGGGACGTATGGCTACACCTTC	CASSYSEGTYGYTF
TRBV19	many	TRBD1	TRBJ2-7	TGTGCCAGTAGTAGATCCGGGACAGGGGGCTCCGAGCAGTACTTC	CASSRSGTGGSEQYF
TRBV18	few	-	TRBJ2-7	TGTGCCAGCTCACCATCCGGGAACCGACCCTACGAGCAGTACTTC	CASSPSGNRPYEQYF
TRBV20-1	-	-	TRBJ2-7	TGCAGTGCTAGAGGGCAGGGCTACGAGCAGTACTTC	CSARGQGYEQYF
TRBV6-2/TRBV6-3	many	-	TRBJ2-7	TGTGCCAGCACCGCCGCGCGATACTCCTACGAGCAGTACTTC	CASTAARYSYEQYF
TRBV29-1	many	-	TRBJ2-7	TGCAGCGTTCACACCTTCGAGGGCTACGAGCAGTACTTC	CSVHTFEGYEQYF
TRBV28	-	TRBD1	TRBJ2-7	TGTGCCAGCAGTTTAGCAGGGGGCTTGTCGGGCTACGAGCAGTACTTC	CASSLAGGLSGYEQYF
TRBV6-6	-	-	TRBJ2-3	TGTGCCAGCAGCCCGACTAGAGACACAGATACGCAGTATTTT	CASSPTRDTDTQYF
TRBV6-4	many	TRBD2	TRBJ2-1	TGTGCCAGCAGTGACTCCAGCGGGAGTCTGAGCTCCTACAATGAGCAGTTCTTC	CASSDSSGSLSSYNEQFF
TRBV7-2	few	TRBD1	TRBJ2-5	TGTGCCAGCAGCTCGATGGACAGGGTAACGGCTGTACGGCAAGAGACCCAGTACTTC	CASSSMDRVTAVRQETQYF
TRBV6-2/TRBV6-3	-	-	TRBJ2-1	TGTGCCAGCAGTTACTCGGAGGGAGGCAATGAGCAGTTCTTC	CASSYSEGGNEQFF
TRBV11-2	-	TRBD1	TRBJ2-7	TGTGCCAGCAGCGACGGGACAGCGAGCTCCTACGAGCAGTACTTC	CASSDGTASSYEQYF
TRBV6-2/TRBV6-3	many	-	TRBJ1-1	TGTGCCAGCAGCCCTGGAGATAGGAACACTGAAGCTTTCTTT	CASSPGDRNTEAFF
TRBV20-1	-	-	TRBJ1-2	TGCAGTGCTCAACTACCGAATGGCTACACCTTC	CSAQLPNGYTF
TRBV7-9	-	-	TRBJ1-5	TGTGCCAGCAGCCCTGGAAAAGGAGTACCAAATCAGCCCCAGCATTTT	CASSPGKGVPNQPQHF
TRBV2	many	TRBD2	TRBJ2-1	TGTGCCAGCAGTGACGGGGCGGGAGGACCTCTAGAGTTCTTC	CASSDGAGGPLEFF
TRBV2	many	TRBD1	TRBJ2-7	TGTGCCAGCAGTAACACAGGGGCAGGCTACGAGCAGTACTTC	CASSNTGAGYEQYF
TRBV5-6	few	-	TRBJ1-2	TGTGCCAGCAGCTTGAAGGCAGCAGATAACTATGGCTACACCTTC	CASSLKAADNYGYTF
TRBV6-2/TRBV6-3	-	TRBD1	TRBJ2-7	TGTGCCAGCAGCCATGCCCTCCGGGACAGGGTCTACGAGCAGTACTTC	CASSHALRDRVYEQYF
TRBV7-3	many	TRBD1	TRBJ2-6	TGTGCCAGCAGCTCCCCCAGGACAGGGACAGGGGGCGCGGGACCAGGGGCCAACGTCCTGACTTTC	CASSSPRTGTGGAGPGANVLTF
TRBV7-2	-	-	TRBJ2-3	TGTGCCAGCAGCTGGGATCGGAGCACAGATACGCAGTATTTT	CASSWDRSTDTQYF
TRBV18	few	-	TRBJ1-4	TGTGCCAGCGCTGGGTCTTCCGGTGCTGGAGAAAAACTGTTTTTT	CASAGSSGAGEKLFF
TRBV11-2	-	TRBD2	TRBJ2-1	TGTGCCAGCAGCTCACCAAGACTAGCTGTTGAGCAGTTCTTC	CASSSPRLAVEQFF
TRBV12-3/TRBV12-4	many	-	TRBJ1-6	TGTGCCAGCACCCCGAGTGTGGGGGCCGATTCACCCCTCCACTTT	CASTPSVGADSPLHF
TRBV19	-	TRBD1	TRBJ1-1	TGTGCCAGTAGTTCGGGACAGGAGAACACTGAAGCTTTCTTT	CASSSGQENTEAFF
TRBV28	many	TRBD2	TRBJ2-5	TGTGCCAGCAGTTTAGGGTGGACGGGGGGGGCCCAGTACTTC	CASSLGWTGGAQYF
TRBV27	few	TRBD2	TRBJ2-7	TGTGCCAGCAGAGCTCTAGCGGGAGCGTACGAGCAGTACTTC	CASRALAGAYEQYF
TRBV10-2	many	TRBD2	TRBJ2-5	TGCGCCAGCAGTGAGGCCGGGAGGGCCGGAAGAGAGACCCAGTACTTC	CASSEAGRAGRETQYF
TRBV7-8	-	TRBD2	TRBJ2-4	TGTGCCAGCAGCTTACTAGCGGGAGGATTAGCCAAAAACATTCAGTACTTC	CASSLLAGGLAKNIQYF
TRBV4-1	few	TRBD1	TRBJ1-1	TGCGCCAGCAGCCAAAGTGGACAGGGGGACACTGAAGCTTTCTTT	CASSQSGQGDTEAFF
TRBV7-2	-	-	TRBJ2-2	TGTGCCAGCAGCTTCTCAGGCGTCGGGGAGCTGTTTTTT	CASSFSGVGELFF
TRBV7-9	many	-	TRBJ2-5	TGTGCCAGCAGCTCAGGCGGACACACCAAAGAGACCCAGTACTTC	CASSSGGHTKETQYF
TRBV6-5	-	-	TRBJ1-1	TGTGCCACTCTGGTGGGACTAGGACGGCTAAACACTGAAGCTTTCTTT	CATLVGLGRLNTEAFF
TRBV5-1	few	TRBD2	TRBJ2-1	TGCGCCAGCAGCTCCGCCGGGGTTAGCGGGAAGCACAATGAGCAGTTCTTC	CASSSAGVSGKHNEQFF
TRBV9	many	-	TRBJ2-1	TGTGCCAGCAGCGTAGTTAGCGGACTCTACAATGAGCAGTTCTTC	CASSVVSGLYNEQFF
TRBV4-3	many	-	TRBJ1-2	TGCGCCAGCAGCCAAGACTACCCGAACTATGGCTACACCTTC	CASSQDYPNYGYTF
TRBV28	-	TRBD1	TRBJ2-4	TGTGCCAGCAGTTCCCTCGCCTCGGACAGGAAAAACATTCAGTACTTC	CASSSLASDRKNIQYF
TRBV7-2	-	-	TRBJ1-4	TGTGCCAGCAGCCCGGAACGCGGACACGGCGAAAAACTGTTTTTT	CASSPERGHGEKLFF
TRBV10-1	-	TRBD2	TRBJ2-1	TGCGCCAGCAGCGCTAGCGGGAGTTACAATGAGCAGTTCTTC	CASSASGSYNEQFF
TRBV30	few	-	TRBJ2-7	TGTGCCTGGAATTCGGTGGGATCCTACGAGCAGTACTTC	CAWNSVGSYEQYF
TRBV10-3	-	-	TRBJ1-2	TGTGCCATCAGATCCTCCTCCCGGACCGGGTATGGCTACACCTTC	CAIRSSSRTGYGYTF